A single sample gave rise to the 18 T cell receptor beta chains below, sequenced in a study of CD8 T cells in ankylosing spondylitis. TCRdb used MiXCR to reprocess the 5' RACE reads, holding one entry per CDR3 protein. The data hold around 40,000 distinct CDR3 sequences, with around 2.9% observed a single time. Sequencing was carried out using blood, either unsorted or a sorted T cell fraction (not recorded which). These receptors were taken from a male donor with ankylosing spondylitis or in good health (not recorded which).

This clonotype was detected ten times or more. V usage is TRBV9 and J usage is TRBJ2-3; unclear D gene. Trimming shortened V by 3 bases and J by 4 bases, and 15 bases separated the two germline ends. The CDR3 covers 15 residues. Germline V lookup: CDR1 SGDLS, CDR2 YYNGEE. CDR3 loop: CASSGAPGAPDTQYF. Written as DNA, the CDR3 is TGTGCCAGCAGCGGGGCTCCAGGTGCCCCAGATACGCAGTATTTT.

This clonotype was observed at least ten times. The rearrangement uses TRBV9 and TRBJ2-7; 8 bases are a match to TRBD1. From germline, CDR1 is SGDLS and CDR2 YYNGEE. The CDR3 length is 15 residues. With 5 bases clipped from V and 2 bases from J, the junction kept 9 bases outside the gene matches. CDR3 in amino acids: CASSGEDRGTYEQYF. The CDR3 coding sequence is TGTGCCAGCAGTGGGGAAGACAGGGGAACCTACGAGCAGTACTTC.

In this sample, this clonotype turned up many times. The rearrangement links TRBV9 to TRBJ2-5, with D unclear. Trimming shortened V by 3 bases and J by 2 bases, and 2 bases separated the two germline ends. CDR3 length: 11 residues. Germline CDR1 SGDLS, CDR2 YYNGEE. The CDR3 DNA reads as TGTGCCAGCAGCGCGCAAGAGACCCAGTACTTC. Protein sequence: CASSAQETQYF.

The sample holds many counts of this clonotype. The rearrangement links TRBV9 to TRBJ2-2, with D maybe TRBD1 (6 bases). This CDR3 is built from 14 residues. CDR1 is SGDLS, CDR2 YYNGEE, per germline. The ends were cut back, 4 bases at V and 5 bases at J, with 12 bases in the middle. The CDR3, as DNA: TGTGCCAGCAGCCGGGGACAAGATACCGGGGAGCTGTTTTTT. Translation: CASSRGQDTGELFF.

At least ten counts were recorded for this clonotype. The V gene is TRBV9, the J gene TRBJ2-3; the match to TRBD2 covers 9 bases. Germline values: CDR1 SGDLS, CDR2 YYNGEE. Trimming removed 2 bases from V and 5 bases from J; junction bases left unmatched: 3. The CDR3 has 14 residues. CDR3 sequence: CASSVGSGRDTQYF. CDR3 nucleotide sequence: TGTGCCAGCAGCGTGGGTAGCGGGAGAGATACGCAGTATTTT.

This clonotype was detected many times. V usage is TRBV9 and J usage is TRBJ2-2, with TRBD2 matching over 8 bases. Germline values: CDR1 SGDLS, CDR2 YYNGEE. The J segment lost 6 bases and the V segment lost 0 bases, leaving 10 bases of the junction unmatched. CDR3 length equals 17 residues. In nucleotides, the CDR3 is TGTGCCAGCAGCGTAGAGGGAAGCGGGAGTTTCTCCGGGGAGCTGTTTTTT. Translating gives CASSVEGSGSFSGELFF. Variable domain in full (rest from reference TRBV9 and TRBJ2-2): DSGVTQTPKHLITATGQRVTLRCSPRSGDLSVYWYQQSLDQGLQFLIQYYNGEERAKGNILERFSAQQFPDLHSELNLSSLELGDSALYFCASSVEGSGSFSGELFFGEGSRLTVL.

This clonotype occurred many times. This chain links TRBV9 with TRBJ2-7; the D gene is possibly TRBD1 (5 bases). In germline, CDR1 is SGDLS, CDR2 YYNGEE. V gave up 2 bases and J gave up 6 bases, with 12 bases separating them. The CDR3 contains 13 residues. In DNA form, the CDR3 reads TGTGCCAGCAGCGTGGTAGGGGCTGGCGAGCAGTACTTC. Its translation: CASSVVGAGEQYF.

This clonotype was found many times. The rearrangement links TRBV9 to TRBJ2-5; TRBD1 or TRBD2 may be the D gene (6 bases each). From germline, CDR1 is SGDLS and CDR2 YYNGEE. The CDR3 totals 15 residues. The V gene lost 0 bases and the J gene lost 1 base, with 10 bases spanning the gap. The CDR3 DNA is TGTGCCAGCAGCGTAGGCGGGACATCCCAAGAGACCCAGTACTTC. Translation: CASSVGGTSQETQYF.

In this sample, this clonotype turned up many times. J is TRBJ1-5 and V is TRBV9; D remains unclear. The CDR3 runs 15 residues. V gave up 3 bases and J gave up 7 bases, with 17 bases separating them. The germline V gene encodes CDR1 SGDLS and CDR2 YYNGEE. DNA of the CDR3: TGTGCCAGCAGCGAGAGTGGGGTCAAGGGCCAGCCCCAGCATTTT. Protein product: CASSESGVKGQPQHF.

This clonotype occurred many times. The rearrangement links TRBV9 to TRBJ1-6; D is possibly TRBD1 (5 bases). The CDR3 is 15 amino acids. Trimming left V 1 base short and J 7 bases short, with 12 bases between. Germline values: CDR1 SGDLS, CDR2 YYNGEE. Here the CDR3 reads CASSVTGTGNSPLHF. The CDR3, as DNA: TGTGCCAGCAGCGTAACCGGGACGGGGAATTCACCCCTCCACTTT.

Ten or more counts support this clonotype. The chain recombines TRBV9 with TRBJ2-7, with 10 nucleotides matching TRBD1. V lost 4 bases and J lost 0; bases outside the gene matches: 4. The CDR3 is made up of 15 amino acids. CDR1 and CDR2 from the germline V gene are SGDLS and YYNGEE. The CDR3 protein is CASSPRTGGSYEQYF. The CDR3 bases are TGTGCCAGCAGCCCCCGGACAGGGGGCTCCTACGAGCAGTACTTC.

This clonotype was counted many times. CDR3 in amino acids: CASSAGLGGDTGELFF. CDR3 nucleotides: TGTGCCAGCAGCGCCGGATTAGGGGGAGACACCGGGGAGCTGTTTTTT. The J gene is TRBJ2-2, the V gene TRBV9, with D tentatively TRBD1 (6 bases). CDR3 length equals 16 residues. Trimming shortened V by 3 bases and J by 3 bases, and 15 bases separated the two germline ends. The germline gives CDR1 SGDLS, CDR2 YYNGEE.

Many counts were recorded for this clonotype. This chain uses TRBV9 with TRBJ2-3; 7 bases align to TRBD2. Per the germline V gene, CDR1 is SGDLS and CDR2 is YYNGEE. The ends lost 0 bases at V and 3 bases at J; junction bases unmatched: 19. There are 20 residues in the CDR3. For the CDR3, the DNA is TGTGCCAGCAGCGTAGTGGCTAGCGGTGCAAGGGGAGTCTATACAGATACGCAGTATTTT. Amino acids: CASSVVASGARGVYTDTQYF.

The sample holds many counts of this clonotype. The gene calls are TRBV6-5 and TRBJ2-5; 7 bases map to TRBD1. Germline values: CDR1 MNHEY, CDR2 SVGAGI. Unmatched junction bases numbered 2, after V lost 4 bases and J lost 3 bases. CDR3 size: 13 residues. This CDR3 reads CASSSTGKETQYF. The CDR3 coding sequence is TGTGCCAGCAGTTCGACAGGGAAAGAGACCCAGTACTTC.

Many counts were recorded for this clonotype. In nucleotides, the CDR3 is TGTGCCAGCAGCCCCGAAGGAACTAGCGGATTAAATGAGCAGTTCTTC. Encoded protein: CASSPEGTSGLNEQFF. The chain joins TRBV9 to TRBJ2-1; TRBD2 matches at 8 bases. CDR3 length: 16 residues. Trimming removed 4 bases from V and 7 bases from J; junction bases left unmatched: 13. Germline assignment: CDR1 SGDLS and CDR2 YYNGEE.

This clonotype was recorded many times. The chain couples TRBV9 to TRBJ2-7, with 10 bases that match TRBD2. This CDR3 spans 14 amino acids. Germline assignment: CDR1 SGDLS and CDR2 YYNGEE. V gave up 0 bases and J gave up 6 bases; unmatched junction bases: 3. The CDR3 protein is CASSVEAGGREQYF. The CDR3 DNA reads TGTGCCAGCAGCGTAGAAGCGGGAGGGCGCGAGCAGTACTTC.

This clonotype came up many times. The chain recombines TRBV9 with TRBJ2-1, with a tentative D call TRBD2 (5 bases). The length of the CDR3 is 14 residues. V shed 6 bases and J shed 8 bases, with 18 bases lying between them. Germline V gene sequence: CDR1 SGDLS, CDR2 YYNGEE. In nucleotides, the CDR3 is TGTGCCAGCAATCCAGCGGCGAGTCAAGATGAGCAGTTCTTC. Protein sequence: CASNPAASQDEQFF. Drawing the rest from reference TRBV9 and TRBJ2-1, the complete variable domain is DSGVTQTPKHLITATGQRVTLRCSPRSGDLSVYWYQQSLDQGLQFLIQYYNGEERAKGNILERFSAQQFPDLHSELNLSSLELGDSALYFCASNPAASQDEQFFGPGTRLTVL.

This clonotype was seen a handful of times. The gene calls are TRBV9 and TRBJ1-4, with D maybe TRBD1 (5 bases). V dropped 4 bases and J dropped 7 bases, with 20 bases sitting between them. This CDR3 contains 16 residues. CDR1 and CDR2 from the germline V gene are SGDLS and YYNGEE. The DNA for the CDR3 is TGTGCCAGCAGCCCACCGGGCGGGGGACGGGGTGAAAAACTGTTTTTT. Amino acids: CASSPPGGGRGEKLFF.